Reported below is one T cell receptor beta chain. The antigen this receptor binds is unknown. V ends up 3 bases short and J 3 bases short, with an unmatched junction base count of 11. Inclusive of the bounding cysteine and phenylalanine, the CDR3 is 16 residues long. This entry keeps only the CDR3 DNA: 48 bases, framed from base 1. The data were taken from a study of cytomegalovirus exposure and HLA in healthy donors (dated by TCRdb to 2015 to 2018). Concerning the study at large: In an earlier analysis of around 540 of the donors, 276 Gb of sequence data and 120 million or so unique TCR beta sequences from about 179 million T cells were reported. An early release that covered fewer than 750 HLA-typed donors contained approximately 300 gigabases of sequencing data and tens of millions of unique TCR sequences. The genetic ancestry cluster associated with self-reported Caucasian donors included 70% to 85% of the 398 genotyped donors. The study was designed to test whether signatures of past pathogen exposure could be identified by cataloging public T cell receptors. The study used immunosequencing to profile the T cell repertoires of several hundred subjects and linked those repertoires to cytomegalovirus serostatus. Along with the roughly 670-subject first cohort, a separate validation cohort of over a hundred different subjects was used. To predict cytomegalovirus infection status, the study brought together high-throughput TCR immunosequencing, statistical association of individual TCRs with disease status, and machine learning. A later analysis re-analyzed previously published TCR beta repertoires from about 730 donors and added high-resolution HLA genotyping to study TCR occurrence patterns. Rather than using new phenotypic data, the later analysis identified candidate immune exposures from TCR beta sequences and from how often those sequences occurred across donors. An earlier analysis of 587 of the donors used high-throughput TCR beta sequencing to judge whether each TCR beta V gene segment behaved as functional or pseudogenic. Donor age, sex, ethnicity and CMV serostatus were collected together with the repertoire data. In a later genetic analysis, genome-wide SNP genotypes for about three fifths of the roughly 670 donors were used, and that subset was treated as a discovery cohort. Every repertoire in the discovery cohort had been generated on one and the same sequencing platform. Class I and class II HLA loci were covered by the typing at four-digit resolution. Typing coverage varied by locus: roughly 620-640 donors for A, B, C, DRB1 and DQB1; about 520 for DQA1; approximately 570 for DPA1; more than 450 for DPB1. Because of strong linkage in the cohort, roughly 5 DR-DQ haplotypes were treated as single units for association and clustering. Among some 400 genotyped donors of the cohort, an average of around 240,000 unique TCR beta nucleotide sequences were sequenced per donor, roughly a sixth of them non-productive.

What the study reported, not specific to this receptor: Cytomegalovirus status was reported to be diagnosed by the classifier with high specificity and sensitivity in both the original and validation cohorts. In a later analysis, over 15,000 TCR beta sequences were associated with specific HLA alleles at a false discovery rate of 0.05. The presence/absence analyses assumed that sequencing depth was roughly uniform across donors, and that assumption may not be true. A later genetic analysis reported fewer N-insertions in productive TCRs among donors in an Asian-associated ancestry cluster than the roughly 700-donor mean. It was suggested by the authors that the approach could potentially be generalized to other disease states and immunological phenotypes. A group of highly shared sequence variants was considered likely to be a technical artifact of the sequencing pipeline. The study gave a list of 150 to 200 TCR beta chains associated with cytomegalovirus. Across donors, most TCR sequences were observed very rarely, whereas some public TCRs were present in many individuals. Most CMV-associated TCR beta chains appeared to be HLA-restricted in a later analysis, and the HLA associations seemed to be driven largely by CMV exposure. Three of the identified cytomegalovirus-associated TCR beta chains were confirmed in vitro to be specific for cytomegalovirus antigens. Assigning TCR associations to individual alleles was difficult when HLA alleles, especially DR and DQ, strongly co-occurred. In a later analysis, HLA-associated TCR beta chains showed more clonal expansion and lower generation probabilities than non-associated chains that were equally common. Broadly in line with IMGT annotations, most TCR beta V segments showed up in productive rearrangements about 90% or about 30% of the time in an earlier analysis of 587 of the donors. CMV serostatus was the only immune exposure information available for the cohort. A further reported finding was that TCR beta sequences accurately predicted the HLA-A and HLA-B alleles for most subjects in the first cohort. The cohort was sequenced for TCR beta chains only, and without alpha or paired-chain data the features that could be detected were limited. Because counts were too low, about 15 rarely observed V segments, including chromosome 9 orphons, were left out of the earlier analysis of some 640 of the donors. Several of the top co-occurrence clusters appeared to be linked to parvovirus B19, influenza, CMV and Epstein-Barr virus, according to a later analysis. In a later analysis, TCR association rates were found to vary across HLA loci, with the most associated TCRs seen for DRB1 alleles and the fewest for HLA-C alleles. Because the 87-base-pair reads could not distinguish some IMGT-functional V segments, including TRBV6-2 and TRBV6-3, those segments were excluded. A later genetic analysis associated a missense DCLRE1C variant with V-gene and J-gene trimming of TCR beta chains, and an independent cohort replicated the association. Because HLA typing was unavailable for some donors at each locus, only the typed subset was used in association tests. Linkage disequilibrium might explain the correlated functional status among segregating V segments, but an unknown experimental factor could not be ruled out.

Receptor amplification or capture employed the immunoSEQ multiplex PCR assay. For the multiplex PCR, a mixture combining 60 forward primers for TCR Vbeta segments and 13 reverse primers for TCR Jbeta segments was used. The CDR3 region of rearranged TCR beta genes was amplified from genomic DNA by a multiplex PCR assay. The amplified TCR beta libraries were sequenced on the Illumina HiSeq System as 87-base-pair reads. In the source study's methods: A later analysis tallied some 79 million unique TCR beta chains across the 660 or so repertoires, and around 9.9 million of those chains were shared by two or more donors. Raw reads were error-corrected and collapsed into unique sequences by a nearest-neighbor algorithm in which closely related sequences were merged to remove PCR and sequencing errors. V, D and J gene segments were assigned by aligning CDR3 sequences to IMGT reference sequences. For a sequence to be retained, a match of at least six nucleotides to both a V gene segment and a J gene segment was required. A rearrangement counted as productive if the CDR3 had no stop codons and remained in frame with V and J, and every other rearrangement counted as non-productive. CDR3 was defined according to IMGT convention as the region running from the second conserved V-encoded cysteine to the conserved J-encoded phenylalanine. Sequences without an unambiguous match to a single V gene segment were excluded from the earlier analysis of about 630 of the donors. In an earlier analysis of 587 of the donors, V segments were called functional above 56.7% productive rearrangements and were called segregating when the between-donor standard deviation exceeded 5%. A statistical classification framework was developed to diagnose cytomegalovirus status using the catalog of TCR beta chain sequences. In a later analysis, V and J genes were assigned by comparing TCR nucleotide sequences against IMGT/GENE-DB human TR gene sequences. A later analysis assigned CDR3 sequences and most-parsimonious VDJ recombination scenarios with the TCRdist pipeline. In a later analysis, every TCR beta chain was defined by the combination of its CDR3 amino acid sequence and its V-gene family, and reads without a unique V-gene family were dropped. As a way to deal with suspected cross-contamination and a sequencing artifact, a later analysis dropped approximately 570 nucleotide sequences that were highly shared and had low generation probability. In a later analysis, a clonal expansion index for each public chain was calculated from normalized within-repertoire ranks of inferred template counts. In a later analysis, generation probabilities were computed using a VDJ recombination model fitted to out-of-frame rearrangements, and the results were checked against IGoR. Hypergeometric tests were used in a later analysis to score TCR-TCR, TCR-HLA and TCR-CMV co-occurrence, with a repertoire-size bias correction applied to the TCR pairs. To estimate false discovery rates, a later analysis permuted the HLA or CMV assignments 20 times. In a later analysis, co-occurring TCRs were grouped using DBSCAN, and TCRdist sequence similarity was added for clustering within HLA-allele-positive subsets. Repertoires with fewer than 30,000 or more than 120,000 public chains, plus five repertoires with anomalous nucleotide sharing, were excluded from co-occurrence clustering. TCRdb took this table from immuneACCESS and kept in-frame rearrangements with V and J called. Such tables lack part of the clones; where checked against another copy, unresolved V genes explain under half of the gap, and the rest is unexplained. The D gene and trimming were derived from the DNA, and the V and J assignments and clone size from that table. This sample's records show nearly 200,000 clones. The ten largest clones take up roughly 0.74% of the sample.

The cohort comprised more than 550 healthy bone marrow donors. At the time of sampling, every cohort member was nominally healthy, though immune exposures that went unrecorded were likely present. The donor was CMV seronegative and was included in the group of about 350 seronegative cohort members. Every donor gave a peripheral blood sample, and the peripheral blood mononuclear cells from that sample were used for TCR beta sequencing. Genomic DNA extraction from the blood cell samples was performed with the Qiagen DNeasy Blood Extraction Kit. The sequence derives from a boy younger than 18 in good health and CMV-seronegative. The sequenced sample was PBMCs. The sequence joins TRBV5-3 to TRBJ2-5; 7 of the junction bases match TRBD1. TRBV5-3 has ORF status, its function being uncertain. The CDR3 protein: CARSCVPGTDKETQYF. The DNA is as follows: TGTGCCAGAAGCTGTGTCCCCGGGACAGATAAAGAGACCCAGTACTTC.